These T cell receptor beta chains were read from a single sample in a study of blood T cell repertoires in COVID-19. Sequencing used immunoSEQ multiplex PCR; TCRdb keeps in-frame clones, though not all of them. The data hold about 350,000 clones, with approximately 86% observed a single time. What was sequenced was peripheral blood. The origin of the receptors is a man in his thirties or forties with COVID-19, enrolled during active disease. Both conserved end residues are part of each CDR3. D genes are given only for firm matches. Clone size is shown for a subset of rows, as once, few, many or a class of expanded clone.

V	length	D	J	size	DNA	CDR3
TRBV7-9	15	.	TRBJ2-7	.	TGTGCCAGCAGCTTAGTACCCTCCGTTAGCTACGAGCAGTACTTC	CASSLVPSVSYEQYF
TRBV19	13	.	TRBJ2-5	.	TGTGCCAGTAGAGCAGCGGTAAAAGAGACCCAGTACTTC	CASRAAVKETQYF
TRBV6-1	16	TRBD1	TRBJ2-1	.	TGTGCCAGCAGTGAGGACAGGGTGGGGGCTAACAATGAGCAGTTCTTC	CASSEDRVGANNEQFF
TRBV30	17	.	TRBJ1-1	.	TGTGCCTGGAGTGTCCTACACAGGGTTGTGGTAAACACTGAAGCTTTCTTT	CAWSVLHRVVVNTEAFF
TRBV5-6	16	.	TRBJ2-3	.	TGTGCCAGCAGCTTGCTTGCAGGGCTTAGCACAGATACGCAGTATTTT	CASSLLAGLSTDTQYF
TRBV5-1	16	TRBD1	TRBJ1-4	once	TGCGCCAGCAGCTTGGGGGGACAGGCAACTAATGAAAAACTGTTTTTT	CASSLGGQATNEKLFF
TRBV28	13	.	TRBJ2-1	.	TGTGCCAGCAGTTTGGCTAGCGTAAATGAGCAGTTCTTC	CASSLASVNEQFF
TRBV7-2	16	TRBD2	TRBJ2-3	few	TGTGCCAGCAGCCCGCGACTAGCGGGAGGTACAGATACGCAGTATTTT	CASSPRLAGGTDTQYF
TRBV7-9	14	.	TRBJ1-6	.	TGTGCCAGCAGCCCCGCGGCCATGAATTCACCCCTCCACTTT	CASSPAAMNSPLHF
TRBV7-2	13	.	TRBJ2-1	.	TGTGCCAGCAGCTCCCCCCCGGTCAATGAGCAGTTCTTC	CASSSPPVNEQFF
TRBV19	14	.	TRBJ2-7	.	TGTGCCAGTAGTATACGAGGCGTGACGAACGAGCAGTACTTC	CASSIRGVTNEQYF
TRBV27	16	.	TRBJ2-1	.	TGTGCCAGCAGTTTATCTGGCAGCGGCTCCTACAATGAGCAGTTCTTC	CASSLSGSGSYNEQFF
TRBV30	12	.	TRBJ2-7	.	TGTGCCTGGAGTGTATCTCTGGCCGAGCAGTACTTC	CAWSVSLAEQYF
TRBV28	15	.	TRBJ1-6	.	TGTGCCAGCAGTTTAGTCAGGAAGCGGGGTTCACCCCTCCACTTT	CASSLVRKRGSPLHF
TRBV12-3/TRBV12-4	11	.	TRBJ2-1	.	TGTGCCAGCAGCCAACTGGTACAGTTACTCTTC	CASSQLVQLLF
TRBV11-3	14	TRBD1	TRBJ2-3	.	TGTGCCAGCAGCGGGGACAGGGTCCCAGATACGCAGTATTTT	CASSGDRVPDTQYF
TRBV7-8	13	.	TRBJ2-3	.	TGTGCCAGCAGCTCGGAGGGCGGGGATACGCAGTATTTT	CASSSEGGDTQYF
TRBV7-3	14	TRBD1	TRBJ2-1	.	TGTGCCAGCAGTGGGGGGACAGGGTGGAATGAGCAGTTCTTC	CASSGGTGWNEQFF
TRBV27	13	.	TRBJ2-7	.	TGTGCCAGCATAGACGGGGTGAACTACGAGCAGTACTTC	CASIDGVNYEQYF
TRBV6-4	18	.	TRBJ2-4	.	TGTGCCAGCAGTGAGTTGGGGGGGCAAGGTTTTGGCAAAAACATTCAGTACTTC	CASSELGGQGFGKNIQYF
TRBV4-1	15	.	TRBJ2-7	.	TGCGCCAGCAGCCAAGGTCGGGGGGCCCCCTACGAGCAGTACTTC	CASSQGRGAPYEQYF
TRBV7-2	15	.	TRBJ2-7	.	TGTGCCAGCAGCTTATCACAGATCCCCTCCTACGAGCAGTACTTC	CASSLSQIPSYEQYF
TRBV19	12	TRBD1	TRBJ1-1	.	TGTGCCAGTAGTACGACAGGGTGGCGGGCTTTCTTT	CASSTTGWRAFF
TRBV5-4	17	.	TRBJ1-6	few	TGTGCCAGCAGCTTGGAAAGGGGGAGCTCCTATAATTCACCCCTCCACTTT	CASSLERGSSYNSPLHF
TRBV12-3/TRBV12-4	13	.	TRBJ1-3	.	TGTGCCAGCCTGATAGTCGGGGGAAACACCATATATTTT	CASLIVGGNTIYF
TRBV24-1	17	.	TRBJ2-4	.	TGTGCCACCAGTGATTTGACAGGCGGATTAGCCAAAAACATTCAGTACTTC	CATSDLTGGLAKNIQYF
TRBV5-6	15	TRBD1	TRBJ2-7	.	TGTGCCAGCAGCTTCCGGGACAGGGTGGTTGGGGAGCAGTACTTC	CASSFRDRVVGEQYF
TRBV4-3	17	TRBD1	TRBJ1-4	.	TGCGCCAGCAGTTTACAACCGGGACAGGTCCTTAATGAAGGGTTGTTTTTT	CASSLQPGQVLNEGLFF
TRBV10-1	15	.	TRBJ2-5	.	TGCGCCAGCACCCAGGGGGGCGGCTGCCAAGAGACCCAGTACTTC	CASTQGGGCQETQYF
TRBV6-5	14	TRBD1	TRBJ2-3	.	TGTGCCAGCAGTTTGCAGGGGGCCACAGATACGCAGTATTTT	CASSLQGATDTQYF
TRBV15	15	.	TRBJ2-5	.	TGTGCCACCAGCAGAGTGGGACTTATTCAAGAGACCCAGTACTTC	CATSRVGLIQETQYF
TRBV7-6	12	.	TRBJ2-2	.	TGTGCCAGCAGCGGGACTACCGGGGAGCTGTTTTTT	CASSGTTGELFF
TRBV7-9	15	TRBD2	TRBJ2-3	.	TGTGCCAGCAGCTTTCTCCCGGGGGGGGTAGATACGCAGTATTTT	CASSFLPGGVDTQYF
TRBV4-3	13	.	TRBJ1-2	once	TGCGCCAGCAGCCAAAGCTGGTCCTATGGCTACACCTTC	CASSQSWSYGYTF
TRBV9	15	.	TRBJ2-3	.	TGTGCCAGCAGCGTAGGGGGCAGAAAGGCAGATACGCAGTATTTT	CASSVGGRKADTQYF
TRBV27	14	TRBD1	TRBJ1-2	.	TGTGCCAGCAGTTCGGGACAGGGGGCGAAGGGCTACACCTTC	CASSSGQGAKGYTF
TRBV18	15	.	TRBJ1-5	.	TGTGCCAGCTCACCATTGGCAAATAGCAATCAGCCCCAGCATTTT	CASSPLANSNQPQHF
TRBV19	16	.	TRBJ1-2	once	TGTGCCAGTAGCGATCATCGGAGGGGCGACTCCTATGGCTACACCTTC	CASSDHRRGDSYGYTF
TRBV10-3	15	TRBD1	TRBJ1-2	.	TGTGCCATCAACCCGGGACAGGGCATTAACTATGGCTACACCTTC	CAINPGQGINYGYTF
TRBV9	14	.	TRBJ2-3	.	TGTGCCAGCAGCGTAGTTAGTAGCACAGATACGCAGTATTTT	CASSVVSSTDTQYF
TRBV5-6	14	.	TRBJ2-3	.	TGTGCCAGCAGCTTTGACTACAGCACAGATACGCAGTATTTT	CASSFDYSTDTQYF
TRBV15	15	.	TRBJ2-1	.	TGTGCCACCAGCAGCCCTAGCGAGGGTTGGAATGAGCAGTTCTTC	CATSSPSEGWNEQFF
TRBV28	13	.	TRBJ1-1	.	TGTGCCAGCGATGTACAGAAACCACCAGAAGCTTTCTTT	CASDVQKPPEAFF
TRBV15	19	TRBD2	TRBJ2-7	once	TGTGCCACCAGCAGAGATTATAGAGCGGGAGTCAGCAGCTCCTACGAGCAGTACTTC	CATSRDYRAGVSSSYEQYF
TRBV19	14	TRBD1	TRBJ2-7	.	TGTGCCAGTAGTATAGGGACAGGGCTCTACGAGCAGTACTTC	CASSIGTGLYEQYF
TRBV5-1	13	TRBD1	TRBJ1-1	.	TGCGCCAGCAGCCAGGGGACAGGTCTTGAAGCTTTCTTT	CASSQGTGLEAFF
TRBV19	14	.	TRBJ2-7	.	TGTGCCAGTAGTATCGCCGAGAGCTCCTACGAGCAGTACTTC	CASSIAESSYEQYF
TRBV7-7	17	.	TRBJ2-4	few	TGTGCCAGCAGCTTATTTGTGTCTGGGGCTGCCAAAAACATTCAGTACTTC	CASSLFVSGAAKNIQYF
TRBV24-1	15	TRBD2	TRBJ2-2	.	TGTGCCACCAGTGACCCGGGGGGAGACACCGGGGAGCTGTTTTTT	CATSDPGGDTGELFF
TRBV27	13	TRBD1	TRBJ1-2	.	TGTGCCAGCCGTACGACAGGGGGCAGTGGCTACACCTTC	CASRTTGGSGYTF
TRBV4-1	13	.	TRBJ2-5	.	TGCGCCAGCAGCCAAGCCTCGGGACAGACCCAGTACTTC	CASSQASGQTQYF
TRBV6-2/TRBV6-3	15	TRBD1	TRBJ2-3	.	TGTGCCAGCAGTTATGGACAGGGGGCGGGAGATACGCAGTATTTT	CASSYGQGAGDTQYF
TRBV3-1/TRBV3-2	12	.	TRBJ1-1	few	TGTGCCAGCAGCCAAGCTAGGAGTCGAGCTTTCTTT	CASSQARSRAFF
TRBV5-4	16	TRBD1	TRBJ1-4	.	TGTGCCAGCAGCTTATCTCGGGCAGGGGGAAATGAAAAACTGTTTTTT	CASSLSRAGGNEKLFF